Listed here is a single TCR beta chain. This entry comes from a study of blood T cell repertoires in COVID-19. Study context: From T cells, B-cell-depleted T cells, or PBMCs came the material, which was cDNA or gDNA.

The data were produced by immunoSEQ multiplex PCR, yet TCRdb's version contains in-frame clones alone and is incomplete. The sample records 400,000 to 450,000 clones, around 86% being singletons. Deletions cut 7 bases from V and 1 base from J, with 10 bases between. The length of the CDR3 is 14 residues. Germline V lookup: CDR1 SGHDN, CDR2 FVKESK. What was sequenced was peripheral blood. The sequence came from a woman in her 30s with active or convalescent COVID-19. V and J are TRBV14 and TRBJ2-2; D not certain. As DNA, the CDR3 is TGTGCCAGCATCCTAACGGTGAACACCGGGGAGCTGTTTTTT. This gives the protein CASILTVNTGELFF.